These 16 T cell receptor beta chains originate from one sample sequenced in a study of Ad26.COV2.S vaccination and SARS-CoV-2 variants. The treatment was: over 15 received Ad26.COV2.S at low or high dose, single or two shots; roughly five received placebo; per-sample allocation not given. It was on day 63 after the first vaccine or placebo injection that samples were taken. Sequencing used immunoSEQ multiplex PCR; TCRdb keeps in-frame clones, though not all of them. The table lists about 440,000 clones, about 90% of them singletons, with under 4.5% in the top ten. The source material was peripheral blood, sampled in a trial of Ad26.COV2.S vaccine versus placebo. The receptors derive from a person aged 18-60 years who received the Ad26.COV2.S COVID-19 vaccine or a placebo.

The chain is built from TRBV18 and TRBJ2-7; 8 nucleotides agree with TRBD1. Germline CDR1 and CDR2: KGHSH and LQKENI. The CDR3 consists of 15 residues. Trimming removed 3 bases from V and 1 base from J; junction bases left unmatched: 5. This CDR3 reads CASSPRNRGSYEQYF. CDR3 nucleotides: TGTGCCAGCTCACCTAGGAACAGGGGGTCCTACGAGCAGTACTTC.

This chain joins TRBV9 and TRBJ1-2, with TRBD1 matching over 11 bases. The CDR3 consists of 16 residues. Trimming at V came to 4 bases and at J to 1 base, leaving 6 bases not matched to a gene. CDR1 and CDR2 from the germline V gene are SGDLS and YYNGEE. The CDR3 DNA follows: TGTGCCAGCAGCCCGGGGACAGGGGGGATTAACTATGGCTACACCTTC. Residues: CASSPGTGGINYGYTF.

This clone was seen just once. The rearrangement links TRBV6-1 to TRBJ1-1; TRBD1 matches 8 bases. J gave up 8 bases and V 3 bases, and 8 bases lay outside the gene matches. The CDR3 runs to 14 residues. Germline CDR1 is MNHNS and CDR2 is SASEGT. CDR3 sequence: CASSEYRTGWEAFF. CDR3 DNA: TGTGCCAGCAGTGAGTACCGGACAGGGTGGGAAGCTTTCTTT.

J is TRBJ1-1 and V is TRBV5-1; tentative D call: TRBD1 (5 bases). Germline lookup yields CDR1 SGHRS and CDR2 YFSETQ. The V end lost 4 bases, the J end lost 4 bases, and 20 bases lay between the germline ends. The CDR3 is 16 amino acids. This CDR3 is CASSLGRSIGGTEAFF. For the CDR3, the DNA is TGCGCCAGCAGCCTCGGACGCTCTATCGGGGGCACTGAAGCTTTCTTT.

This chain's CDR3 is CASSLADSSYNEQFF. CDR3 coding DNA: TGCGCCAGCAGCTTGGCGGACAGCTCCTACAATGAGCAGTTCTTC. This chain uses TRBV5-1 with TRBJ2-1, with D perhaps TRBD1 (6 bases). Between the trimmed V and J ends, which lost 0 bases and 0 bases, there was a span of 7 bases. CDR3 length: 15 residues. In germline, CDR1 is SGHRS, CDR2 YFSETQ.

This rearrangement joins TRBV5-1 to TRBJ2-1, with 8 bases lining up with TRBD2. CDR3 length equals 15 residues. The V gene end was trimmed by 3 bases and the J gene end by 5 bases; junction bases not matched to a gene: 7. The germline V gene has CDR1 SGHRS and CDR2 YFSETQ. CDR3 sequence (DNA): TGCGCCAGCAGCTACCCACTAGCGGTTGACAATGAGCAGTTCTTC. As protein: CASSYPLAVDNEQFF.

The V gene is TRBV3-1 (or the pseudogene TRBV3-2), the J gene TRBJ2-7, with TRBD1 matching 9 bases. This CDR3 is built from 14 residues. The germline V gene has CDR1 LGHDT and CDR2 YNNKEL (reference sequence). After removal of 4 bases from V and 3 bases from J, the junction contained 4 bases not matched to a gene. The CDR3 sequence is CASSPGTGIYEQYF. CDR3 DNA sequence: TGTGCCAGCAGCCCCGGGACAGGGATCTACGAGCAGTACTTC.

This chain uses TRBV29-1 with TRBJ2-7; D is perhaps TRBD1 (6 bases). The CDR3 spans 13 residues. Germline CDR1 SQVTM, CDR2 ANQGSEA. V was trimmed by 6 bases and J by 5 bases, leaving 17 bases between them. For the CDR3, the DNA is TGCAGCGTCCCAGGGGTTCGGGTCGACGAGCAGTACTTC. Translation: CSVPGVRVDEQYF.

The V gene is TRBV5-6, the J gene TRBJ1-2, with 9 bases aligning to TRBD1. There are 15 residues in the CDR3. Germline V gene lookup returns CDR1 SGHDT and CDR2 YYEEEE. J was trimmed by 8 bases and V by 5 bases; bases with no gene match: 13. The CDR3 DNA is TGTGCCAGCAGGATTGCCGGGACAGGGACGCGGGGCTACACCTTC. Its translation is CASRIAGTGTRGYTF.

This clone was counted once. The rearrangement links TRBV29-1 to TRBJ2-1; 10 bases line up with TRBD2. Germline V CDR1 and CDR2: SQVTM, ANQGSEA. Trimming removed 2 bases from V and 9 bases from J; junction bases left unmatched: 16. The CDR3 runs 17 residues. This CDR3 is CSVETVPGTSVVGEQFF. The CDR3 nucleotides read TGCAGCGTTGAAACGGTCCCGGGGACTAGCGTTGTTGGTGAGCAGTTCTTC.

V gene TRBV27 combines with J gene TRBJ1-2; D is perhaps TRBD1 (5 bases). Trimming pared 2 bases from V and 5 bases from J, leaving 9 bases between. CDR1 and CDR2 (germline): MNHEY, SMNVEV (reference sequence). There are 13 residues in the CDR3. In nucleotides, the CDR3 is TGTGCCAGCAGTTTAAAGGGGTCGTATGGCTACACCTTC. Translating it yields CASSLKGSYGYTF.

A note on this clone: Different DNA sequences within this sample yield the same CDR3. The chain joins TRBV9 to TRBJ2-5; D is ambiguous. CDR3 length equals 12 residues. Germline assignment: CDR1 SGDLS and CDR2 YYNGEE. The V and J ends lost 0 bases and 3 bases respectively, with 3 bases between them. The CDR3 DNA is TGTGCCAGCAGCGTAGCGGAAGAGACCCAGTACTTC. This sequence encodes CASSVAEETQYF.

The chain combines TRBV7-7 with TRBJ2-1; TRBD2 is a possible D gene (6 bases). Germline CDR1 SSHAT, CDR2 FNYEAQ (reference sequence). The V end lost 4 bases, the J end lost 0 bases, and 10 bases lay between the germline ends. The CDR3 has 15 residues. The CDR3 DNA sequence: TGTGCCAGCAGCTGGGACGGGAGCTCCTACAATGAGCAGTTCTTC. The encoded protein is CASSWDGSSYNEQFF. Together with reference TRBV7-7 and TRBJ2-1, the CDR3 gives the full variable domain: GAGVSQSPRYKVTKRGQDVTLRCDPISSHATLYWYQQALGQGPEFLTYFNYEAQPDKSGLPSDRFSAERPEGSISTLTIQRTEQRDSAMYRCASSWDGSSYNEQFFGPGTRLTVL.

Notes on this clone: Germline is not matched at one junction end, which may reflect a read error. J is TRBJ2-2 and V is TRBV18; 7 bases map to TRBD1. Germline V gene sequence: CDR1 KGHSH, CDR2 LQKENI. The CDR3 length is 15 residues. The DNA for the CDR3 is TGTGCCAGCTCCCCACTGACAGGGTACACCGGGGAGCTGTTTTTT. This codes for CASSPLTGYTGELFF.

The rearrangement joins TRBV6-5 to TRBJ2-7, with 11 bases matching TRBD2. CDR3 length equals 15 residues. J was trimmed by 5 bases and V by 7 bases; bases with no gene match: 10. The V gene's germline CDR1 is MNHEY and CDR2 SVGAGI. CDR3 protein: CASTNGGSGRDEQYF. CDR3 in DNA: TGTGCCAGCACCAACGGGGGTAGCGGGAGGGACGAGCAGTACTTC.

This chain uses TRBV20-1 with TRBJ2-7, with D unresolved. Germline V gives CDR1 DFQATT, CDR2 SNEGSKA (reference sequence). The CDR3 totals 11 residues. The ends were cut back, 0 bases at V and 6 bases at J, with 6 bases in the middle. The CDR3 is CSARELGEQYF. CDR3 nucleotides: TGCAGTGCTAGAGAGTTGGGCGAGCAGTACTTC.